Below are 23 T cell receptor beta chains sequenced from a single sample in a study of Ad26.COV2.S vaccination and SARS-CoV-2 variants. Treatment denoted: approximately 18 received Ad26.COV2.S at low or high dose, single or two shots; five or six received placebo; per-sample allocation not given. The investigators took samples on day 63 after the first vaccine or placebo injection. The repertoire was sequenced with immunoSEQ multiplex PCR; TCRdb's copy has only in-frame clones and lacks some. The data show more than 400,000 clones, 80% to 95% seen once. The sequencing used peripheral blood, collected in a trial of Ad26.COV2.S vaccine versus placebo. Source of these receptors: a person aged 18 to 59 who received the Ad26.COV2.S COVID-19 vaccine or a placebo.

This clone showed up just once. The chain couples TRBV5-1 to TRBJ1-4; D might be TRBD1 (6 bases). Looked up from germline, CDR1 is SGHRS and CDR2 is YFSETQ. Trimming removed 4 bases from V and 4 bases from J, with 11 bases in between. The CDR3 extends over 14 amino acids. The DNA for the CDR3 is TGCGCCAGCAGCCCGCAGGGGAATAATGAAAAACTGTTTTTT. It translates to CASSPQGNNEKLFF.

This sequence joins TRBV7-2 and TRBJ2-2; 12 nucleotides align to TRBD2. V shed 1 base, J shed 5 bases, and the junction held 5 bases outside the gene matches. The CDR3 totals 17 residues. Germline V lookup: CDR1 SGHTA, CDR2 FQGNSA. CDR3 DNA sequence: TGTGCCAGCAGCTTAGATGGACTAGCGGGGATGACCGGGGAGCTGTTTTTT. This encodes CASSLDGLAGMTGELFF. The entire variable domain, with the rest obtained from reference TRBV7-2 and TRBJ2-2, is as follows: GAGVSQSPSNKVTEKGKDVELRCDPISGHTALYWYRQSLGQGLEFLIYFQGNSAPDKSGLPSDRFSAERTGGSVSTLTIQRTQQEDSAVYLCASSLDGLAGMTGELFFGEGSRLTVL.

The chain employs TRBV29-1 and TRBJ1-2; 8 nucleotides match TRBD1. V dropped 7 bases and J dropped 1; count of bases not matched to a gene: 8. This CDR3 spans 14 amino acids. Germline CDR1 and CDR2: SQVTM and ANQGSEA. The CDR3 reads CSARAGGGNYGYTF. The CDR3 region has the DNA TGCAGCGCCCGGGCAGGGGGCGGTAACTATGGCTACACCTTC.

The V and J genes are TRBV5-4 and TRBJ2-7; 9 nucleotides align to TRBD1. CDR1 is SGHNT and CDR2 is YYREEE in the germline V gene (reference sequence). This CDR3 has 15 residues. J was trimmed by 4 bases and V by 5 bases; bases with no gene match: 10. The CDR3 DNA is TGTGCCAGCAGTGTCACAGGGGGCGGTAAATACGAGCAGTACTTC. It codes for CASSVTGGGKYEQYF.

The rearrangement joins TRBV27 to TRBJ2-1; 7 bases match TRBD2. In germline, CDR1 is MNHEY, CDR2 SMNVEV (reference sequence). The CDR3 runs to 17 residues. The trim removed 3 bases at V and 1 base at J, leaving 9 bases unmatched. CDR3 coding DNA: TGTGCCAGCAGTTTCGGGAGACTAGCCCTTTCCTACAATGAGCAGTTCTTC. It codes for CASSFGRLALSYNEQFF.

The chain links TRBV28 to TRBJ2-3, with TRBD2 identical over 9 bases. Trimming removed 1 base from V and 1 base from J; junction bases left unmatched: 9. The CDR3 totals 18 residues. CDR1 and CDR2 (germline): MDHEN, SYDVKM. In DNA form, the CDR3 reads TGTGCCAGCAGTTTATTCCTTCAAGCGGGGGGACGCACAGATACGCAGTATTTT. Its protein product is CASSLFLQAGGRTDTQYF.

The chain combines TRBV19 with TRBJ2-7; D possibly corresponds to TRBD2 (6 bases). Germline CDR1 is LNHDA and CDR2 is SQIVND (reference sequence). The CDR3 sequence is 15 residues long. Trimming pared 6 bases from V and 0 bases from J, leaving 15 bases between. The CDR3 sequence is CASSPGSAVSYEQYF. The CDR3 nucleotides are TGTGCCAGTAGCCCCGGGAGCGCTGTCTCCTACGAGCAGTACTTC.

The CDR3 DNA reads as TGCGCCAGCAGCTTCGATACAGGGGGCGCCGGTAAGAACACTGAAGCTTTCTTT. Translated, it gives CASSFDTGGAGKNTEAFF. The rearrangement uses TRBV5-1 and TRBJ1-1, with TRBD1 matching 9 bases. This CDR3 is 18 amino acids long. Per the germline V gene, CDR1 is SGHRS and CDR2 is YFSETQ. Germline trimming cut 2 bases from V and 1 base from J; bases unmatched to any gene: 12.

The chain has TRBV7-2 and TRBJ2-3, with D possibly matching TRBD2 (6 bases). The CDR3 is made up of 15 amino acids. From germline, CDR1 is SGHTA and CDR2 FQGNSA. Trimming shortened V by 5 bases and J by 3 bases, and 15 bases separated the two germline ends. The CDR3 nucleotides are TGTGCCAGCAGCGATAACTTTGGGGGGACAGATACGCAGTATTTT. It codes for CASSDNFGGTDTQYF.

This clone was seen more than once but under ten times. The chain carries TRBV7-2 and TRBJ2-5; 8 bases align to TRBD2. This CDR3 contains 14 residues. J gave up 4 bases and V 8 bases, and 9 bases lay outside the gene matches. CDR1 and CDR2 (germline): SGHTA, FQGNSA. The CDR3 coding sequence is TGTGCCAGCGGGTCGAGACGGGGGGGAGAGACCCAGTACTTC. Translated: CASGSRRGGETQYF.

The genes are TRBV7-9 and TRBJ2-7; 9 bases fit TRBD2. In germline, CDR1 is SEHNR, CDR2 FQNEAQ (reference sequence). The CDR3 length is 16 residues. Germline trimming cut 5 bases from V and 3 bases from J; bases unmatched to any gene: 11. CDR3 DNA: TGTGCCAGCAGCCATGCGCTGGGTAGCGGGGGCTACGAGCAGTACTTC. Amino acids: CASSHALGSGGYEQYF. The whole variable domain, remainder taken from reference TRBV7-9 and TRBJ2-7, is DTGVSQNPRHKITKRGQNVTFRCDPISEHNRLYWYRQTLGQGPEFLTYFQNEAQLEKSRLLSDRFSAERPKGSFSTLEIQRTEQGDSAMYLCASSHALGSGGYEQYFGPGTRLTVT.

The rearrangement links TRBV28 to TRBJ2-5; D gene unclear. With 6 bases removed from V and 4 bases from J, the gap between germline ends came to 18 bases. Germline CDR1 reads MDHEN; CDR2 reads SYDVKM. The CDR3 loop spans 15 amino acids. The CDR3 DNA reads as TGTGCCAGCAGCTCGTTACTCGCTTATCGAGAGACCCAGTACTTC. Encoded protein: CASSSLLAYRETQYF.

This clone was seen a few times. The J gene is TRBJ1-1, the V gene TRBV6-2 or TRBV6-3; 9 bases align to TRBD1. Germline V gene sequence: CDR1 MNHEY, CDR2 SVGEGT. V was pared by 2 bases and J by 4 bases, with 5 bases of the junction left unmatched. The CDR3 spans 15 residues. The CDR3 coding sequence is TGTGCCAGCAGTTACACCGGGACAGGGTCCACTGAAGCTTTCTTT. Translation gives CASSYTGTGSTEAFF.

The CDR3 sequence: CASSLTAFHEQFF. Here the CDR3 DNA reads TGTGCCAGCAGTCTGACAGCTTTCCATGAGCAGTTCTTC. This chain connects TRBV6-2 or TRBV6-3 to TRBJ2-1; D might be TRBD1 (5 bases). CDR1 is MNHEY, CDR2 SVGEGT, per germline. The ends were cut back, 5 bases at V and 8 bases at J, with 13 bases in the middle. The CDR3 length is 13 residues.

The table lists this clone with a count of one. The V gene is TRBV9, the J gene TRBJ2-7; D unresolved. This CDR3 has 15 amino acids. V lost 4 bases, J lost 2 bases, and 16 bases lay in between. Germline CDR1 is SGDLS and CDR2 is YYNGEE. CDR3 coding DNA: TGTGCCAGCAGCCCCCGCGGTGGGGAAGCCTACGAGCAGTACTTC. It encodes CASSPRGGEAYEQYF.

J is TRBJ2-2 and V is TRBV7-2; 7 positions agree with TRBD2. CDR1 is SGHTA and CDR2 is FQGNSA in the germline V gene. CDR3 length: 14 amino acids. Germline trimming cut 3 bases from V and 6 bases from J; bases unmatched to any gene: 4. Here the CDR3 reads CASSFEGLAGELFF. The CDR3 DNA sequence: TGTGCCAGCAGCTTTGAAGGACTAGCCGGGGAGCTGTTTTTT.

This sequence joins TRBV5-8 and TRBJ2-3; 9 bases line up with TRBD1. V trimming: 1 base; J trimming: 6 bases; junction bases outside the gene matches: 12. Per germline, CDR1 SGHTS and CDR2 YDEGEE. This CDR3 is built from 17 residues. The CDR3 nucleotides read TGTGCCAGCAGCTTGAGGGTTTCGGGACAGGGTACGGATACGCAGTATTTT. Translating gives CASSLRVSGQGTDTQYF.

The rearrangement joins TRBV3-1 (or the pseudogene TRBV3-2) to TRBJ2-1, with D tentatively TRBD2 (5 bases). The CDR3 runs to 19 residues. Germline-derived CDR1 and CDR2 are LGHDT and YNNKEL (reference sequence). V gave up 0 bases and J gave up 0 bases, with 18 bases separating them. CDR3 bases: TGTGCCAGCAGCCAAGATTCTCGGCCTAGCAGGAGCTCCTACAATGAGCAGTTCTTC. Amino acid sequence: CASSQDSRPSRSSYNEQFF.

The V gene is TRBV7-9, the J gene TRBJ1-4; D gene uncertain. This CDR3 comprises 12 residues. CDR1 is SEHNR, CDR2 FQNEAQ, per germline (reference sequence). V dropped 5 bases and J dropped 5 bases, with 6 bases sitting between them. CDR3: CASSLPNEKLFF. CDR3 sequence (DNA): TGTGCCAGCAGCCTACCAAATGAAAAACTGTTTTTT.

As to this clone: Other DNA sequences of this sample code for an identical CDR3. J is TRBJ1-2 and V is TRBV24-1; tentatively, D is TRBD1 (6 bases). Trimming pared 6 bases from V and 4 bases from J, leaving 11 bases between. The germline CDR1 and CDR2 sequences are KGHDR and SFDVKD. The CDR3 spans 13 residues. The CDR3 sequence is CATSPTGTYGYTF. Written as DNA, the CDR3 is TGTGCCACCAGTCCAACAGGGACCTATGGCTACACCTTC.

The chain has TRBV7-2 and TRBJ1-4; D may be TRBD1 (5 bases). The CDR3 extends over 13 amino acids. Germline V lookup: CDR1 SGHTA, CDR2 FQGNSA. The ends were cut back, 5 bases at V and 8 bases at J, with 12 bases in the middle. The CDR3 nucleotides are TGTGCCAGCAGCGGGGGGGAAAACGAAAAACTGTTTTTT. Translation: CASSGGENEKLFF.

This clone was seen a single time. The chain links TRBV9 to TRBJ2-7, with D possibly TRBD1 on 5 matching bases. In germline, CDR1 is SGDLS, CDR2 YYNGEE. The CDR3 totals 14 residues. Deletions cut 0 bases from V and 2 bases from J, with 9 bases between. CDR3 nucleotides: TGTGCCAGCAGCGTAGGGGCAGGGCCCTACGAGCAGTACTTC. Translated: CASSVGAGPYEQYF.

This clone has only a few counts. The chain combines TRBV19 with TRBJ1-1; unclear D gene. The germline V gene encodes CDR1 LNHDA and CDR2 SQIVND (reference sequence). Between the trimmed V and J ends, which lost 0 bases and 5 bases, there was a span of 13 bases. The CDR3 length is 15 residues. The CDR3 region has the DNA TGTGCCAGTAGTATAGATTCCCTTCTAGGGACTGAAGCTTTCTTT. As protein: CASSIDSLLGTEAFF.